This T cell receptor (beta chain) was sequenced during a study of cytomegalovirus exposure and HLA in healthy donors. The study, taken as a whole, reports: V- and J-gene trimming of TCR beta was linked (in a later analysis) to a missense DCLRE1C variant.

The CDR3 runs 17 residues. The V end was cut by 2 bases, the J end by 5 bases, with 18 bases between. Germline-derived CDR1 and CDR2 are MDHEN and SYDVKM. The PCR ran on 60 Vbeta and 13 Jbeta primers. Sequencing used immunoSEQ multiplex PCR; TCRdb keeps in-frame clones, though not all of them. The sample lists under 200,000 clones, approximately 86% occurring once. Comments on this clone: The antigen remains unidentified.

J is TRBJ2-2 and V is TRBV28; tentatively, D is TRBD1 (6 bases). The sequencing input was PBMCs. The sequence was collected from a woman aged 18-29 years in good health and CMV-seronegative. Written as DNA, the CDR3 is TGTGCCAGCAGTTTAAGCCTTTTGGACAGTTTAACCGGGGAGCTGTTTTTT. Translating it yields CASSLSLLDSLTGELFF.